The entry below gives a single TCR beta chain sequence along with its context. Its antigen is undetermined. The table came from immunoSEQ multiplex PCR; TCRdb's copy has only in-frame clones and leaves some out. Among about 350,000 clones listed, 88% were seen once. Treatment in this sample: about 20 received Ad26.COV2.S at low or high dose, single or two shots; 5 received placebo; per-sample allocation not given. Sampling occurred on day 63 after the first vaccine or placebo injection. These data originate in a study of Ad26.COV2.S vaccination and SARS-CoV-2 variants. Broader study findings: Ad26.COV2.S recipients had broader spike-specific TCRs (P = 0.0014). Participants given vaccine showed non-spike TCR breadth similar to that of placebo recipients. There was reportedly substantial breadth in spike-specific CD8+ and CD4+ T cell responses after vaccination.

The CDR3 extends over 15 amino acids. Between the trimmed V and J ends, which lost 0 bases and 2 bases, there was a span of 11 bases. The germline V gene has CDR1 LGHNA and CDR2 YSLEER. The chain couples TRBV4-3 to TRBJ2-7; D remains ambiguous. The sequencing here drew on peripheral blood, taken in a trial of Ad26.COV2.S vaccine versus placebo. The receptor's source is a person between 18 and 60 years old who received the Ad26.COV2.S COVID-19 vaccine or a placebo. CDR3 region: CASSQDLKPPYEQYF. CDR3 in DNA: TGCGCCAGCAGCCAAGATCTAAAGCCACCCTACGAGCAGTACTTC.